These 30 T cell receptor beta chains came from one sample sequenced in a study of T cell changes during pregnancy in multiple sclerosis. Sequenced by immunoSEQ multiplex PCR; TCRdb stores in-frame clones only, minus some. The table shows 70,000 to 80,000 clones, with over 80% occurring only once. This sample comprised CD4+ T cells from peripheral blood mononuclear cells, obtained before pregnancy. These TCRs come from a female donor with multiple sclerosis, enrolled in a pregnancy study.

The chain uses TRBV10-3 and TRBJ2-2; 7 positions match TRBD2. The CDR3 runs to 16 residues. Germline CDR1 reads ENHRY; CDR2 reads SYGVKD. V was pared by 4 bases and J by 0 bases, with 5 bases of the junction left unmatched. CDR3 DNA: TGTGCCATCAGTGTGACTAGCATATCGAACACCGGGGAGCTGTTTTTT. Its protein is CAISVTSISNTGELFF.

The J gene is TRBJ2-1, the V gene TRBV5-1, with D perhaps matching TRBD2 (6 bases). V lost 3 bases, J lost 1 base, and 11 bases lay in between. In germline, CDR1 is SGHRS, CDR2 YFSETQ. CDR3 length equals 15 residues. CDR3 amino acids: CASSSGGLSYNEQFF. The DNA of the CDR3 is TGCGCCAGCAGCTCTGGGGGGTTATCCTACAATGAGCAGTTCTTC.

This chain links TRBV2 with TRBJ1-2; TRBD1 is a possible D gene (6 bases). CDR1 is SNHLY and CDR2 is FYNNEI in the germline V gene. V was pared by 7 bases and J by 0 bases, with 21 bases between. This CDR3 region has 17 residues. The CDR3 protein is CASKSGLLDRANYGYTF. The CDR3 coding sequence is TGTGCCAGCAAATCCGGGTTATTGGACAGAGCTAACTATGGCTACACCTTC.

This chain connects TRBV9 to TRBJ2-3; D uncertain. This CDR3 has 12 amino acids. CDR1 SGDLS and CDR2 YYNGEE come from the germline V gene. V gave up 3 bases and J gave up 2 bases, with 4 bases separating them. As DNA, the CDR3 is TGTGCCAGCAGCGCTTCCACAGATACGCAGTATTTT. Protein: CASSASTDTQYF.

CDR3 protein: CASSVSGQGGVYGYTF. In DNA form, the CDR3 reads TGTGCCAGCAGCGTCTCGGGACAGGGGGGCGTCTATGGCTACACCTTC. The chain carries TRBV9 and TRBJ1-2; 11 positions match TRBD1. After removal of 2 bases from V and 4 bases from J, the junction contained 7 bases not matched to a gene. Per germline, CDR1 SGDLS and CDR2 YYNGEE. CDR3 length: 16 residues.

This chain joins TRBV7-3 and TRBJ2-2; perhaps TRBD1 as D (5 bases). Trimming pared 5 bases from V and 5 bases from J, leaving 15 bases between. The CDR3 sequence is 15 residues long. Germline lookup yields CDR1 SGHTA and CDR2 FQGTGA. DNA of the CDR3: TGTGCCAGCAGCCCCAGGAGCAGGGTGACCGGGGAGCTGTTTTTT. Translating it yields CASSPRSRVTGELFF.

The rearrangement links TRBV5-6 to TRBJ2-2; the match to TRBD2 covers 14 bases. The V and J ends lost 2 bases and 1 base, in that order; junction bases with no gene match: 1. The CDR3 loop spans 17 amino acids. Per the germline V gene, CDR1 is SGHDT and CDR2 is YYEEEE. The CDR3 nucleotides read TGTGCCAGCAGCTTCGGACTAGCGGGAGGGAACACCGGGGAGCTGTTTTTT. Amino acids: CASSFGLAGGNTGELFF.

V and J are TRBV18 and TRBJ2-2; unclear D gene. CDR3 length equals 14 residues. The germline gives CDR1 KGHSH, CDR2 LQKENI. V was pared by 6 bases and J by 1 base, with 9 bases between. In DNA form, the CDR3 reads TGTGCCAGCTCTCTTATACAGAACACCGGGGAGCTGTTTTTT. Translation: CASSLIQNTGELFF.

The CDR3 is CASSSRDRAGNTIYF. CDR3 sequence (DNA): TGTGCCAGCAGCTCCCGGGACAGGGCTGGAAACACCATATATTTT. This chain connects TRBV7-9 to TRBJ1-3; 9 positions match TRBD1. The trim removed 4 bases at V and 2 bases at J, leaving 3 bases unmatched. The CDR3 covers 15 residues. Germline CDR1 SEHNR, CDR2 FQNEAQ (reference sequence).

The genes are TRBV5-1 and TRBJ2-5; 7 nucleotides agree with TRBD1. Germline CDR1 and CDR2: SGHRS and YFSETQ. The V gene end was trimmed by 3 bases and the J gene end by 3 bases; junction bases not matched to a gene: 5. The CDR3 spans 14 residues. CDR3 protein: CASSSYDREETQYF. The CDR3, as DNA: TGCGCCAGCAGCTCCTACGACAGGGAAGAGACCCAGTACTTC. The variable domain in full, completed from reference TRBV5-1 and TRBJ2-5, reads KAGVTQTPRYLIKTRGQQVTLSCSPISGHRSVSWYQQTPGQGLQFLFEYFSETQRNKGNFPGRFSGRQFSNSRSEMNVSTLELGDSALYLCASSSYDREETQYFGPGTRLLVL.

CDR3: CASSLGLAGLYEQYF. CDR3 in DNA: TGTGCCAGCAGCTTAGGCCTAGCGGGGTTATACGAGCAGTACTTC. The V gene is TRBV11-2, the J gene TRBJ2-7; 9 bases are a match to TRBD2. The CDR3 has 15 amino acids. The junction had 5 bases not matched to a gene; V was cut back by 1 base and J by 4 bases. The germline CDR1 and CDR2 sequences are SGHAT and FQNNGV.

The CDR3 here is CASSPGQGAVRMNTEAFF. The CDR3 nucleotides read TGTGCCAGCAGTCCCGGACAGGGGGCAGTGCGAATGAACACTGAAGCTTTCTTT. The chain has TRBV27 and TRBJ1-1; 11 nucleotides line up with TRBD1. After removal of 5 bases from V and 0 bases from J, the junction contained 11 bases not matched to a gene. Germline V gene data show CDR1 as MNHEY and CDR2 as SMNVEV (reference sequence). The CDR3 consists of 18 residues.

V is TRBV13 and J is TRBJ2-5; no clear D. The CDR3 is 15 residues long. V gave up 3 bases and J gave up 1 base, with 12 bases separating them. Germline V gene data show CDR1 as PRHDT and CDR2 as FYEKMQ (reference sequence). This CDR3 reads CASSFVAGPQETQYF. The CDR3 DNA reads as TGTGCCAGCAGCTTTGTGGCAGGTCCCCAAGAGACCCAGTACTTC.

J is TRBJ2-3 and V is TRBV2, with D perhaps matching TRBD2 (6 bases). Trimming removed 4 bases from V and 0 bases from J, with 11 bases in between. Germline-derived CDR1 and CDR2 are SNHLY and FYNNEI. This CDR3 region has 15 residues. The CDR3 bases are TGTGCCAGCAGTGGGAGGGGAACTAGCACAGATACGCAGTATTTT. This encodes CASSGRGTSTDTQYF.

The J gene is TRBJ2-1, the V gene TRBV5-6, with TRBD2 matching 13 bases. The CDR3 runs 16 residues. The trim removed 3 bases at V and 7 bases at J, leaving 7 bases unmatched. Germline assignment: CDR1 SGHDT and CDR2 YYEEEE. CDR3 protein: CASSSLAGGLGNEQFF. In DNA, the CDR3 is TGTGCCAGCAGCTCACTAGCGGGAGGGCTCGGAAATGAGCAGTTCTTC.

The J gene is TRBJ1-2, the V gene TRBV7-8; the match to TRBD1 covers 7 bases. The CDR3 loop spans 17 amino acids. V gave up 5 bases and J gave up 2 bases; unmatched junction bases: 14. Germline CDR1 reads SGHVS; CDR2 reads FQNEAQ. The CDR3 sequence is CASSLLSPKQGNYGYTF. The DNA of the CDR3 is TGTGCCAGCAGCCTCTTGAGCCCCAAACAGGGGAACTATGGCTACACCTTC.

The chain has TRBV5-6 and TRBJ2-1, with TRBD2 identical over 12 bases. Germline values: CDR1 SGHDT, CDR2 YYEEEE. The CDR3 has 18 residues. Losses at the gene ends were 6 bases for V and 7 bases for J; bases not matched to a gene: 17. CDR3 sequence (DNA): TGTGCCAGCATCCCGGGACTAGCGGGCGTCCTAAACCTTAATGAGCAGTTCTTC. Protein sequence: CASIPGLAGVLNLNEQFF. The variable domain in full, completed from reference TRBV5-6 and TRBJ2-1, reads DAGVTQSPTHLIKTRGQQVTLRCSPKSGHDTVSWYQQALGQGPQFIFQYYEEEERQRGNFPDRFSGHQFPNYSSELNVNALLLGDSALYLCASIPGLAGVLNLNEQFFGPGTRLTVL.

This CDR3 is CASKTHRGRNSPLHF. The CDR3 DNA follows: TGTGCCAGCAAGACTCACAGGGGACGGAATTCACCCCTCCACTTT. This sequence joins TRBV7-8 and TRBJ1-6; 7 bases are a match to TRBD1. CDR1 SGHVS and CDR2 FQNEAQ come from the germline V gene. The CDR3 has 15 amino acids. The V gene end was trimmed by 7 bases and the J gene end by 7 bases; junction bases not matched to a gene: 10.

This clone was counted between two and nine times. V gene TRBV6-5 combines with J gene TRBJ2-1, with no clear D. The germline V gene encodes CDR1 MNHEY and CDR2 SVGAGI. This CDR3 is 13 amino acids long. The ends were cut back, 6 bases at V and 3 bases at J, with 9 bases in the middle. The CDR3 DNA reads as TGTGCCAGCAGCCCTAGGAGCTACAATGAGCAGTTCTTC. This translates into CASSPRSYNEQFF.

The CDR3 here is CAISVRPDSISYEQYF. The CDR3 nucleotides are TGTGCCATCAGTGTTAGGCCGGACAGTATCTCCTACGAGCAGTACTTC. J is TRBJ2-7 and V is TRBV10-3; D might be TRBD1 (6 bases). The length of the CDR3 is 16 residues. Germline assignment: CDR1 ENHRY and CDR2 SYGVKD. The V gene lost 4 bases and the J gene lost 0 bases, with 16 bases spanning the gap.

Concerning this clone itself: One end of the junction is discordant with germline, which a read error may explain. The gene calls are TRBV5-1 and TRBJ1-5; TRBD1 matches 11 bases. Germline CDR1 SGHRS, CDR2 YFSETQ. The CDR3 spans 17 residues. The DNA of the CDR3 is TGCGCCGGCAGCGTCCGGGACAGGGGGGATCGAAATCAGCCCCAGCATTTT. Encoded protein: CAGSVRDRGDRNQPQHF.

The V call is TRBV5-4, the J call TRBJ1-2; TRBD1 is a possible D gene (5 bases). The germline V gene encodes CDR1 SGHNT and CDR2 YYREEE (reference sequence). This CDR3 has 14 amino acids. V lost 0 bases to trimming and J lost 6 bases, with 12 bases between them. CDR3 loop: CASSLVQGGDGYTF. The DNA of the CDR3 is TGTGCCAGCAGCTTGGTTCAGGGAGGCGATGGCTACACCTTC.

V and J are TRBV27 and TRBJ1-4; 8 nucleotides agree with TRBD1. CDR1 and CDR2 (germline): MNHEY, SMNVEV (reference sequence). V shed 6 bases and J 6 bases; nucleotides not matched to a gene: 12. This CDR3 comprises 16 residues. The CDR3 sequence: CASSPAALGQDEKLFF. CDR3 DNA sequence: TGTGCCAGCAGCCCTGCGGCATTGGGACAGGATGAAAAACTGTTTTTT.

The V gene is TRBV28, the J gene TRBJ2-5; perhaps TRBD2 as D (6 bases). This CDR3 contains 15 residues. Per germline, CDR1 MDHEN and CDR2 SYDVKM. The V gene lost 3 bases and the J gene lost 5 bases, with 16 bases spanning the gap. The CDR3 is CASSLPLLGGETQYF. The CDR3 region has the DNA TGTGCCAGCAGTTTGCCGCTCTTAGGAGGGGAGACCCAGTACTTC.

V usage is TRBV19 and J usage is TRBJ1-1; D is ambiguous. Germline-derived CDR1 and CDR2 are LNHDA and SQIVND (reference sequence). V lost 3 bases to trimming and J lost 4 bases, with 9 bases between them. CDR3 length: 13 amino acids. The CDR3: CASSIEGGTEAFF. The CDR3 DNA follows: TGTGCCAGTAGTATCGAGGGAGGCACTGAAGCTTTCTTT.

The chain links TRBV5-4 to TRBJ2-2; TRBD1 might be the D (6 bases). The CDR3 runs to 14 residues. Germline CDR1 is SGHNT and CDR2 is YYREEE (reference sequence). Trimming cost V 4 bases and J 6 bases, with 13 bases left between them. CDR3 bases: TGTGCCAGCAGCCTGACTGCAGGGGCCGGGGAGCTGTTTTTT. It yields the protein CASSLTAGAGELFF.

The chain has TRBV7-9 and TRBJ1-3; TRBD1 is a possible D gene (5 bases). The CDR3 sequence is 15 residues long. Trimming took 5 bases from V and 4 from J, leaving 15 bases between them. Germline assignment: CDR1 SEHNR and CDR2 FQNEAQ (reference sequence). In DNA form, the CDR3 reads TGTGCCAGCAGCCACCCCAGGGTGGAGGGAAACACCATATATTTT. It translates to CASSHPRVEGNTIYF.

Here the CDR3 DNA reads TGTGCCAGCATTAAAAGACAGGGGGCGGCTGAAGCTTTCTTT. It is translated as CASIKRQGAAEAFF. The rearrangement links TRBV28 to TRBJ1-1, with 10 bases matching TRBD1. Losses at the gene ends were 7 bases for V and 6 bases for J; bases not matched to a gene: 8. Germline V gene lookup returns CDR1 MDHEN and CDR2 SYDVKM. This CDR3 has 14 residues. The variable domain in full, completed from reference TRBV28 and TRBJ1-1, reads DVKVTQSSRYLVKRTGEKVFLECVQDMDHENMFWYRQDPGLGLRLIYFSYDVKMKEKGDIPEGYSVSREKKERFSLILESASTNQTSMYLCASIKRQGAAEAFFGQGTRLTVV.

The genes are TRBV19 and TRBJ2-1; possibly TRBD2 for D (6 bases). Deletions cut 3 bases from V and 4 bases from J, with 16 bases between. Per the germline V gene, CDR1 is LNHDA and CDR2 is SQIVND (reference sequence). CDR3 length: 16 amino acids. The CDR3 nucleotides are TGTGCCAGTAGTATGGGGGGACTGGTTAGGTACAATGAGCAGTTCTTC. Residues: CASSMGGLVRYNEQFF.

The rearrangement links TRBV5-8 to TRBJ1-2; 10 bases agree with TRBD1. Trimming at V came to 4 bases and at J to 4 bases, leaving 13 bases not matched to a gene. The CDR3 has 17 amino acids. The V gene's germline CDR1 is SGHTS and CDR2 YDEGEE. The CDR3: CASSPGTGAPPSYGYTF. The CDR3 DNA reads as TGTGCCAGCAGCCCCGGGACAGGGGCGCCCCCTTCCTATGGCTACACCTTC.